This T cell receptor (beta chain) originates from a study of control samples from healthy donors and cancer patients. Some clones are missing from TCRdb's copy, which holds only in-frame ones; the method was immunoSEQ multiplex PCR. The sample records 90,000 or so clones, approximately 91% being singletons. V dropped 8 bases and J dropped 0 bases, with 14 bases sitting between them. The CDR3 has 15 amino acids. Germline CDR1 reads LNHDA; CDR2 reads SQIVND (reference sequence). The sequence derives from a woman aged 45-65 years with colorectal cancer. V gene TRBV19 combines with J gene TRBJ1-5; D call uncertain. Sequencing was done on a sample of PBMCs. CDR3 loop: CASSRTPNSNQPQHF. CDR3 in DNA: TGTGCCAGTTCCCGGACCCCCAATAGCAATCAGCCCCAGCATTTT. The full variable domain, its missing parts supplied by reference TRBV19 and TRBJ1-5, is DGGITQSPKYLFRKEGQNVTLSCEQNLNHDAMYWYRQDPGQGLRLIYYSQIVNDFQKGDIAEGYSVSREKKESFPLTVTSAQKNPTAFYLCASSRTPNSNQPQHFGDGTRLSIL.